The 13 T cell receptor beta chains in this list originate from one sample, sequenced in a study of T cells in localized non-small cell lung cancer. Assay used: immunoSEQ multiplex PCR; TCRdb lists only in-frame clones, some missing. Counted here are some 3,000 clones, around 30% occurring once; the ten biggest clones make up 20%. The source material was normal lung tissue next to the tumor, sampled before any cancer treatment. Receptors were obtained from a female donor older than 55 with stage I squamous cell lung carcinoma.

The sample holds a few counts of this clone. J is TRBJ2-7 and V is TRBV7-1; no firm D call. TRBV7-1 has ORF status, its function being uncertain. CDR3 length equals 14 residues. V lost 4 bases and J lost 1, with 11 bases in between. CDR3 in amino acids: CASSFGPGSYEQYF. The CDR3 nucleotides are TGTGCCAGCAGCTTTGGTCCTGGGTCCTACGAGCAGTACTTC.

This sequence joins TRBV28 and TRBJ1-5; tentative D call: TRBD1 (6 bases). The CDR3 runs 15 residues. CDR1 and CDR2 (germline): MDHEN, SYDVKM. Trimming removed 6 bases at V and 1 base at J, with 13 bases between. CDR3 nucleotides: TGTGCCAGCAGGAGGGGGGAAACGAGCAATCAGCCCCAGCATTTT. Translated: CASRRGETSNQPQHF.

This clone was recorded a few times. The V and J genes are TRBV11-3 and TRBJ1-4, with TRBD1 as a possible D gene (5 bases). V was clipped by 5 bases and J by 5 bases, with 15 bases between them. The CDR3 extends over 15 amino acids. Germline V gives CDR1 SGHNT, CDR2 YENEEA. The CDR3 nucleotides are TGTGCCAGCAGCCCCTGGGCAGGGCTAAATGAAAAACTGTTTTTT. As protein: CASSPWAGLNEKLFF.

This clone was observed a handful of times. This chain links TRBV28 with TRBJ1-5; no definite D call. V lost 5 bases, J lost 0 bases, and 14 bases lay in between. CDR3 size: 16 residues. The germline gives CDR1 MDHEN, CDR2 SYDVKM. The CDR3 sequence is CASSTDGKYSNQPQHF. The CDR3 region has the DNA TGTGCCAGCAGTACGGACGGAAAATATAGCAATCAGCCCCAGCATTTT. Supplemented by reference TRBV28 and TRBJ1-5, the full variable domain reads DVKVTQSSRYLVKRTGEKVFLECVQDMDHENMFWYRQDPGLGLRLIYFSYDVKMKEKGDIPEGYSVSREKKERFSLILESASTNQTSMYLCASSTDGKYSNQPQHFGDGTRLSIL.

This clone has just a few counts. The chain recombines TRBV28 with TRBJ1-2, with no clear D. This CDR3 region has 14 residues. The germline V and J ends were trimmed by 2 bases and 4 bases, with 11 bases remaining between them. Germline lookup yields CDR1 MDHEN and CDR2 SYDVKM. This chain's CDR3 is CASSLPVGSYGYTF. The CDR3 DNA sequence: TGTGCCAGCAGTTTACCAGTCGGGAGCTATGGCTACACCTTC.

The sample holds one count of this clone. This rearrangement joins TRBV29-1 to TRBJ2-3, with 7 positions matching TRBD2. J was trimmed by 0 bases and V by 7 bases; bases with no gene match: 4. Germline V gene data show CDR1 as SQVTM and CDR2 as ANQGSEA. The CDR3 length is 13 residues. CDR3 in amino acids: CSARRGSTDTQYF. The CDR3 DNA reads TGCAGCGCCAGGCGGGGGAGCACAGATACGCAGTATTTT.

This chain uses TRBV19 with TRBJ2-1, with TRBD2 as a possible D gene (5 bases). Trimming shortened V by 5 bases and J by 1 base, and 21 bases separated the two germline ends. This CDR3 is built from 18 residues. Germline CDR1 and CDR2: LNHDA and SQIVND (reference sequence). The CDR3 bases are TGTGCCAGTAGTCCTCGAGGTCTCCGGACGGGATCCTACAATGAGCAGTTCTTC. Translation gives CASSPRGLRTGSYNEQFF.

By proportion, this clone is medium-sized. The chain is built from TRBV6-1 and TRBJ2-3; D unresolved. The V end was cut by 1 base, the J end by 2 bases, with 19 bases between. The germline V gene has CDR1 MNHNS and CDR2 SASEGT. CDR3 length: 18 residues. CDR3 protein: CASSEDHRINPFTDTQYF. The CDR3 bases are TGTGCCAGCAGTGAAGATCACCGTATCAACCCTTTCACAGATACGCAGTATTTT.

This clone was seen a handful of times. The CDR3 protein is CASSYGGIEGYTF. The CDR3 DNA reads as TGTGCCAGCAGTTATGGGGGGATAGAGGGCTACACCTTC. This chain joins TRBV6-8 and TRBJ1-2, with D perhaps matching TRBD1 (5 bases). This CDR3 region has 13 residues. V was cut by 3 bases and J by 8 bases, with 13 bases left in between. Germline V gene lookup returns CDR1 MNHGY and CDR2 SAAAGT.

The V and J genes are TRBV9 and TRBJ2-5; TRBD2 might be the D (6 bases). Trimming cost V 5 bases and J 7 bases, with 24 bases left between them. The CDR3 has 16 amino acids. CDR1 and CDR2 (germline): SGDLS, YYNGEE. CDR3 bases: TGTGCCAGCAGTGAACCGGGGCGGGGCCTTCTTGTGACCCAGTACTTC. This sequence encodes CASSEPGRGLLVTQYF.

V is TRBV19 and J is TRBJ2-3, with 9 bases fitting TRBD2. The CDR3 loop spans 15 amino acids. Germline CDR1 is LNHDA and CDR2 is SQIVND (reference sequence). J was trimmed by 2 bases and V by 7 bases; bases with no gene match: 7. The CDR3 DNA reads as TGTGCCAGTAAACCGGGACTAGCATTCACAGATACGCAGTATTTT. It encodes CASKPGLAFTDTQYF. The full variable domain, its missing parts supplied by reference TRBV19 and TRBJ2-3, is DGGITQSPKYLFRKEGQNVTLSCEQNLNHDAMYWYRQDPGQGLRLIYYSQIVNDFQKGDIAEGYSVSREKKESFPLTVTSAQKNPTAFYLCASKPGLAFTDTQYFGPGTRLTVL.

The rearrangement uses TRBV11-3 and TRBJ1-5, with D possibly matching TRBD1 (6 bases). Germline CDR1 and CDR2: SGHNT and YENEEA. The CDR3 totals 14 residues. The V end was cut by 3 bases, the J end by 5 bases, with 11 bases between. The CDR3 loop reads CASSLRGNYQPQHF. CDR3 sequence (DNA): TGTGCCAGCAGCTTGAGGGGGAACTATCAGCCCCAGCATTTT.

The chain is built from TRBV28 and TRBJ1-4, with a weak D call TRBD1 (6 bases). Between the trimmed V and J ends, which lost 5 bases and 4 bases, there was a span of 11 bases. The CDR3 contains 14 residues. Germline V lookup: CDR1 MDHEN, CDR2 SYDVKM. The CDR3 loop reads CASSRDTSNEKLFF. The DNA of the CDR3 is TGTGCCAGCAGTAGGGACACGAGTAATGAAAAACTGTTTTTT.